In its sample, the clone carrying this TCR beta chain was seen a few times. This entry is derived from a study of blood T cell repertoires in COVID-19. On the study more broadly: In each case, the material was cDNA or gDNA derived from T cells, B-cell-depleted T cells, or PBMCs.

In the authors' methods: For nucleated cells, counts were estimated from reference gene primer amplification. Profiled with immunoSEQ multiplex PCR; TCRdb holds only in-frame clones, not every one. V, J and clone size reflect that table, while D and trimming were determined from the DNA. The sample lists some 49,000 clones, about 92% occurring once. Germline loops: CDR1 MNHNS, CDR2 SASEGT. CDR3 size: 15 residues. Trimming cost V 1 base and J 3 bases, with 13 bases left between them. The TCR originated in a man aged 65 to 79 with active COVID-19. Sequencing was done on a sample of peripheral blood. This chain joins TRBV6-1 and TRBJ2-7; TRBD1 might be the D (5 bases). The DNA for the CDR3 is TGTGCCAGCAGTGAAGGGCAGGGTGCTTTCTACGAGCAGTACTTC. Translation: CASSEGQGAFYEQYF.